Only a few counts were recorded for the clone carrying this T cell receptor beta chain. What it binds is unknown. These data are taken from a study of T cell repertoires in cytomegalovirus infection. Looking at the study overall: Public TCR beta signatures were indicative of both CMV infection and a matching HLA type.

This CDR3 is 15 amino acids long. Trimming took off 1 base at V and 3 bases at J, with 12 bases between the two ends. The germline V gene has CDR1 LNHDA and CDR2 SQIVND (reference sequence). General study findings and limits: Carriage of CMV together with the relevant HLA was identifiable through cumulative public TCR beta family frequency.

From the reads, TCRdb called clonotypes with MiXCR, one entry per CDR3 protein. The table records some 350,000 distinct CDR3 sequences, roughly 29% of them present only once. This receptor was obtained from a human donor in good health (CMV status not recorded). Some clones in this sample may be carry-over from other donors' samples. Sequences were derived from cultured PBMCs, sampled from culture after CMV antigen stimulation. The chain recombines TRBV19 with TRBJ1-1; D ambiguous. This CDR3 reads CASSIGLQQDTEAFF. In DNA, the CDR3 is TGTGCCAGTAGTATAGGCCTTCAGCAGGACACTGAAGCTTTCTTT. The variable domain in full, completed from reference TRBV19 and TRBJ1-1, reads DGGITQSPKYLFRKEGQNVTLSCEQNLNHDAMYWYRQDPGQGLRLIYYSQIVNDFQKGDIAEGYSVSREKKESFPLTVTSAQKNPTAFYLCASSIGLQQDTEAFFGQGTRLTVV.